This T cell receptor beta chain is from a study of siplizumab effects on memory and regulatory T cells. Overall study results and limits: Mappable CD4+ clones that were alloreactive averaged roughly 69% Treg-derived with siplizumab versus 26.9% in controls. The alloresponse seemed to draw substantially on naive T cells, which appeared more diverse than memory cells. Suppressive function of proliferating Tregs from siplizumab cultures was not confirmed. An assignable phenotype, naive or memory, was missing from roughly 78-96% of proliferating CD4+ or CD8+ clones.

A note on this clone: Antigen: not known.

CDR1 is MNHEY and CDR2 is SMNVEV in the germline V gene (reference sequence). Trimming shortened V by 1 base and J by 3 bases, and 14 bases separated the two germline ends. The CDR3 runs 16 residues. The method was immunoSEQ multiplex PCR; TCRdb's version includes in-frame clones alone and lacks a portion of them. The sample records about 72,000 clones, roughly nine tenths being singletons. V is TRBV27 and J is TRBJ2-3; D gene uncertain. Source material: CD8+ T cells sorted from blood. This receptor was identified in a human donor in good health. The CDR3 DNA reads TGTGCCAGCAGTTTATTCCAAGCCGTTGGGACAGATACGCAGTATTTT. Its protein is CASSLFQAVGTDTQYF.